This TCR beta chain appears in the sequencing data of a study of blood T cell repertoires in COVID-19. This clone occurred once. This table comes from immunoSEQ multiplex PCR, and its TCRdb copy is limited to in-frame clones, with some not included. There are a few hundred thousand clones in the sample; roughly 90% occur only once, and 1% to 1.5% lies in the top ten. There are 15 residues in the CDR3. V dropped 6 bases and J dropped 4; count of bases not matched to a gene: 9. CDR1 is MNHEY, CDR2 SVGAGI, per germline. The sequence derives from a man aged 40-50 years with acute or convalescent COVID-19. This chain connects TRBV6-5 to TRBJ2-1; TRBD1 matches at 7 bases. The sequenced sample was peripheral blood. CDR3 coding DNA: TGTGCCAGCAGCCAGACAGGGATATCATACAATGAGCAGTTCTTC. Its translation is CASSQTGISYNEQFF.